The sequence of this TCR beta chain was determined in a study of vaccination and CD4 T cells after COVID-19. The wider study: Participants got two doses of BNT162b2 or mRNA-1273 vaccine. For control cultures, the treatment was a CEFX pool, an HIV-1 Nef pool, or no peptide.

The sample's treatment: 10-day PBMC culture with coronavirus spike peptide pools or control peptides (ViraFEST assay). IL-2 at around 9.4 IU/ml and peptide pools at about 9.5 ug/ml were added to PBMCs cultured at around 2 million per well. Oncomine TCR Beta short-read sequencing was applied to DNA from cultured CD4+ T cells. It was from cultured CD4+ T cells that genomic DNA was extracted. In TCRdb, the PCR reads were re-called with MiXCR into one record per CDR3 protein. The sample gives 7,500 or so distinct CDR3 sequences, 66% of which show up once; around 19% is in the top ten. Germline CDR1 MNHNS, CDR2 SASEGT. The CDR3 is made up of 15 amino acids. V gave up 6 bases and J gave up 1 base, with 15 bases separating them. On this clonotype itself: The antigen remains unidentified.

The sequencing here drew on cultured CD4+ T cells from blood, taken after SARS-CoV-2 vaccination. This receptor was identified in a human donor with COVID-19. The V and J genes are TRBV6-1 and TRBJ1-1, with D possibly matching TRBD1 (5 bases). The DNA for the CDR3 is TGTGCCAGCAGACAACCGGGACGTTCGAACACTGAAGCTTTCTTT. It yields the protein CASRQPGRSNTEAFF.